One and the same sample provided the 11 T cell receptor beta chains below, sequenced in a study of T cell repertoires in ileal Crohn's disease. Method: immunoSEQ multiplex PCR; TCRdb's copy keeps in-frame clones and lacks some. The sample has some 5,000 clones; around 90% are singletons. As for time point: proximal margin of the surgical specimen (macroscopically non-inflamed). The sequenced material came from ileal tissue. These receptors all come from an adult with Crohn's disease.

The V gene is TRBV28, the J gene TRBJ1-2; a possible D gene is TRBD1 (5 bases). The germline V and J ends were trimmed by 1 base and 8 bases, with 17 bases remaining between them. Germline-derived CDR1 and CDR2 are MDHEN and SYDVKM. This CDR3 is built from 15 residues. In DNA, the CDR3 is TGTGCCAGCAGTTTATTCGCTGTCCGAGGGGAAGGCTACACCTTC. It specifies CASSLFAVRGEGYTF.

The genes are TRBV7-9 and TRBJ1-2; the D is unclear. There are 12 residues in the CDR3. In germline, CDR1 is SEHNR, CDR2 FQNEAQ (reference sequence). The V end was cut by 8 bases, the J end by 4 bases, with 11 bases between. The DNA for the CDR3 is TGTGCCAGCCCCTTCCGGGTCTATGGCTACACCTTC. It is translated as CASPFRVYGYTF.

This chain uses TRBV7-9 with TRBJ2-2, with TRBD2 matching 8 bases. Germline V gene sequence: CDR1 SEHNR, CDR2 FQNEAQ (reference sequence). V lost 2 bases to trimming and J lost 4 bases; unmatched junction nucleotides: 6. This CDR3 comprises 16 residues. The CDR3 is CASSLSSGGPTGELFF. The CDR3 DNA reads as TGTGCCAGCAGCTTATCTTCGGGAGGGCCCACCGGGGAGCTGTTTTTT.

In DNA, the CDR3 is TGTGCCAGTAGTCGAAACAATGAGCAGTTCTTC. It codes for CASSRNNEQFF. This chain links TRBV19 with TRBJ2-1; D gene unclear. CDR1 and CDR2 from the germline V gene are LNHDA and SQIVND (reference sequence). The CDR3 sequence is 11 residues long. V was trimmed by 5 bases and J by 5 bases, leaving 4 bases between them.

This clone has a single count. The chain recombines TRBV7-9 with TRBJ1-6; D unclear. Germline CDR1 SEHNR, CDR2 FQNEAQ (reference sequence). V gave up 5 bases and J gave up 0 bases, with 11 bases separating them. This CDR3 region has 16 residues. CDR3 amino acids: CASSPPGSSYNSPLHF. In nucleotides, the CDR3 is TGTGCCAGCAGCCCACCGGGGAGCTCCTATAATTCACCCCTCCACTTT.

The chain recombines TRBV6-5 with TRBJ2-7; 8 positions match TRBD1. With V trimmed by 6 bases and J by 3 bases, 4 bases remained unmatched. The CDR3 runs 13 residues. In germline, CDR1 is MNHEY, CDR2 SVGAGI. CDR3 amino acids: CASRAGQGYEQYF. The CDR3 nucleotides read TGTGCCAGCAGGGCAGGACAGGGCTACGAGCAGTACTTC.

The rearrangement uses TRBV29-1 and TRBJ1-1; D remains unclear. The CDR3 runs to 14 residues. Trimming removed 1 base at V and 1 base at J, with 10 bases between. The germline V gene encodes CDR1 SQVTM and CDR2 ANQGSEA. This CDR3 reads CSVEGQASNTEAFF. The DNA of the CDR3 is TGCAGCGTTGAAGGGCAGGCTTCGAACACTGAAGCTTTCTTT.

V gene TRBV19 combines with J gene TRBJ1-1; 8 bases match TRBD1. CDR1 and CDR2 from the germline V gene are LNHDA and SQIVND (reference sequence). The CDR3 runs to 15 residues. The junction had 15 bases not matched to a gene; V was cut back by 4 bases and J by 11 bases. CDR3 loop: CASSRSDQGANAAFF. Written as DNA, the CDR3 is TGTGCCAGTAGTAGGTCGGACCAGGGGGCGAATGCGGCTTTCTTT.

The chain recombines TRBV6-1 with TRBJ2-7, with D perhaps given as TRBD1 or TRBD2 (5 bases each). V was clipped by 6 bases and J by 3 bases, with 15 bases between them. The CDR3 has 14 amino acids. The germline V gene encodes CDR1 MNHNS and CDR2 SASEGT. The CDR3 coding sequence is TGTGCCAGCAGCCCAGGGAGCTCGCTCTACGAGCAGTACTTC. Its protein is CASSPGSSLYEQYF.

The chain has TRBV5-1 and TRBJ2-5; TRBD2 is a possible D gene (5 bases). Trimming left V 5 bases short and J 5 bases short, with 10 bases between. Germline V gene sequence: CDR1 SGHRS, CDR2 YFSETQ. The CDR3 runs to 12 residues. Here the CDR3 reads CASSPGFETQYF. DNA of the CDR3: TGCGCCAGCAGTCCGGGATTTGAGACCCAGTACTTC.

CDR3 DNA: TGTGCCACCAGCACTTTTCCCGAGGGTGAAAAACTGTTTTTT. Protein product: CATSTFPEGEKLFF. The V and J genes are TRBV15 and TRBJ1-4; no clear D. CDR3 length equals 14 residues. Germline V lookup: CDR1 LNHNV, CDR2 YYDKDF (reference sequence). Trimming left V 4 bases short and J 7 bases short, with 13 bases between.